The 13 T cell receptor beta chains below come from one sample, sequenced in a study of cytomegalovirus exposure and HLA in healthy donors. Primers for the PCR totalled 60 Vbeta and 13 Jbeta. Assay: immunoSEQ multiplex PCR; the TCRdb copy retains only in-frame clones and omits some. In the table there are about 140,000 clones, roughly 79% of which are singletons. The material sequenced was PBMCs. The receptors shown here come from a woman between 35 and 50 years old in good health and CMV-seronegative.

The rearrangement uses TRBV5-4 and TRBJ2-7; 7 positions match TRBD1. Trimming took 0 bases from V and 6 from J; bases not matched to a gene: 9. Per germline, CDR1 SGHNT and CDR2 YYREEE (reference sequence). The CDR3 has 15 amino acids. This chain's CDR3 is CASSLALRQGAEQYF. As DNA, the CDR3 is TGTGCCAGCAGCTTGGCCTTGCGACAGGGCGCCGAGCAGTACTTC. The full variable domain, its missing parts supplied by reference TRBV5-4 and TRBJ2-7, is ETGVTQSPTHLIKTRGQQVTLRCSSQSGHNTVSWYQQALGQGPQFIFQYYREEENGRGNFPPRFSGLQFPNYSSELNVNALELDDSALYLCASSLALRQGAEQYFGPGTRLTVT.

The V call is TRBV15, the J call TRBJ2-1; TRBD2 is a possible D gene (5 bases). The germline V gene has CDR1 LNHNV and CDR2 YYDKDF (reference sequence). The ends were cut back, 1 base at V and 6 bases at J, with 16 bases in the middle. The CDR3 spans 16 residues. As DNA, the CDR3 is TGTGCCACCAGCAGAGCCGGCTCTGCAGAGGGCAATGAGCAGTTCTTC. Translated, it gives CATSRAGSAEGNEQFF.

This clone was picked up one time. This sequence joins TRBV5-6 and TRBJ2-6, with D maybe TRBD2 (6 bases). CDR1 and CDR2 (germline): SGHDT, YYEEEE. Trimming left V 1 base short and J 4 bases short, with 21 bases between. This CDR3 comprises 19 residues. In DNA form, the CDR3 reads TGTGCCAGCAGCTTGTGGGTCGGGTCGCGGGGATCCGGGGCCAACGTCCTGACTTTC. It is translated as CASSLWVGSRGSGANVLTF.

This clone was seen a few times. The chain recombines TRBV9 with TRBJ1-4; D is perhaps TRBD1 (5 bases). Trimming cost V 3 bases and J 7 bases, with 19 bases left between them. Per germline, CDR1 SGDLS and CDR2 YYNGEE. CDR3 length: 16 amino acids. CDR3 residues: CASSALWAGPPEKLFF. In DNA, the CDR3 is TGTGCCAGCAGCGCCCTTTGGGCGGGGCCACCTGAAAAACTGTTTTTT.

V and J are TRBV28 and TRBJ1-5; weak D call: TRBD1 (6 bases). Trimming left V 3 bases short and J 2 bases short, with 14 bases between. CDR1 and CDR2 from the germline V gene are MDHEN and SYDVKM. This CDR3 region has 16 residues. CDR3 sequence (DNA): TGTGCCAGCAGTTTGTACGGACAGTATGGCAATCAGCCCCAGCATTTT. Translation: CASSLYGQYGNQPQHF.

The rearrangement joins TRBV14 to TRBJ1-2, with no clear D. V shed 1 base and J shed 3 bases, with 6 bases lying between them. Germline assignment: CDR1 SGHDN and CDR2 FVKESK. This CDR3 has 13 amino acids. The chain's CDR3 is CASSQGPDYGYTF. The CDR3 bases are TGTGCCAGCAGCCAAGGCCCGGACTATGGCTACACCTTC.

In nucleotides, the CDR3 is TGTGCCAGCAGCTTAGCTTGGAGATCCTATGAAGCTTTCTTT. This encodes CASSLAWRSYEAFF. The rearrangement joins TRBV11-2 to TRBJ1-1, with D unclear. The germline CDR1 and CDR2 sequences are SGHAT and FQNNGV. The CDR3 spans 14 residues. V dropped 1 base and J dropped 7 bases, with 13 bases sitting between them. Filled out from reference TRBV11-2 and TRBJ1-1, the complete variable domain reads EAGVAQSPRYKIIEKRQSVAFWCNPISGHATLYWYQQILGQGPKLLIQFQNNGVVDDSQLPKDRFSAERLKGVDSTLKIQPAKLEDSAVYLCASSLAWRSYEAFFGQGTRLTVV.

V usage is TRBV11-3 and J usage is TRBJ2-2, with unresolved D. The CDR3 is 14 residues long. V lost 0 bases to trimming and J lost 7 bases, with 9 bases between them. Germline V CDR1 and CDR2: SGHNT, YENEEA. The CDR3 spells CASSLDYANGELFF. Here the CDR3 DNA reads TGTGCCAGCAGCTTAGATTACGCTAACGGGGAGCTGTTTTTT. The full variable domain, completed using reference TRBV11-3 and TRBJ2-2, is EAGVVQSPRYKIIEKKQPVAFWCNPISGHNTLYWYLQNLGQGPELLIRYENEEAVDDSQLPKDRFSAERLKGVDSTLKIQPAELGDSAVYLCASSLDYANGELFFGEGSRLTVL.

V usage is TRBV5-1 and J usage is TRBJ2-1, with 7 positions matching TRBD1. CDR1 and CDR2 from the germline V gene are SGHRS and YFSETQ. Trimming cost V 2 bases and J 5 bases; bases outside gene matches: 10. This CDR3 has 16 residues. The CDR3 protein is CASSLIRDSHNNEQFF. CDR3 bases: TGCGCCAGCAGCTTAATCAGGGACAGCCATAACAATGAGCAGTTCTTC.

The chain carries TRBV19 and TRBJ1-5, with 7 bases matching TRBD1. Germline V CDR1 and CDR2: LNHDA, SQIVND (reference sequence). The ends lost 9 bases at V and 4 bases at J; junction bases unmatched: 6. The CDR3 is 13 amino acids. The CDR3 DNA follows: TGTGCCAGCCGGGACAGAAAAAATCAGCCCCAGCATTTT. This encodes CASRDRKNQPQHF.

The CDR3 sequence is CASSLGTFNEQFF. The CDR3 nucleotides are TGTGCCAGCAGCTTAGGAACATTCAATGAGCAGTTCTTC. The chain links TRBV7-2 to TRBJ2-1; D remains unclear. V shed 1 base and J shed 6 bases, with 7 bases lying between them. The length of the CDR3 is 13 residues. The V gene's germline CDR1 is SGHTA and CDR2 FQGNSA.

The table lists this clone with a few counts. The chain recombines TRBV6-5 with TRBJ2-7, with D hard to call. Germline CDR1 is MNHEY and CDR2 is SVGAGI. Trimming removed 0 bases at V and 3 bases at J, with 6 bases between. This CDR3 spans 13 amino acids. DNA for the CDR3: TGTGCCAGCAGTTACTCGCACAACTACGAGCAGTACTTC. Its protein product is CASSYSHNYEQYF.

J is TRBJ2-7 and V is TRBV7-2; D possibly corresponds to TRBD2 (5 bases). Germline CDR1 SGHTA, CDR2 FQGNSA. V was pared by 3 bases and J by 2 bases, with 11 bases between. CDR3 size: 14 residues. CDR3 in amino acids: CASSLDWATYEQYF. The DNA for the CDR3 is TGTGCCAGCAGCTTGGACTGGGCCACCTACGAGCAGTACTTC.